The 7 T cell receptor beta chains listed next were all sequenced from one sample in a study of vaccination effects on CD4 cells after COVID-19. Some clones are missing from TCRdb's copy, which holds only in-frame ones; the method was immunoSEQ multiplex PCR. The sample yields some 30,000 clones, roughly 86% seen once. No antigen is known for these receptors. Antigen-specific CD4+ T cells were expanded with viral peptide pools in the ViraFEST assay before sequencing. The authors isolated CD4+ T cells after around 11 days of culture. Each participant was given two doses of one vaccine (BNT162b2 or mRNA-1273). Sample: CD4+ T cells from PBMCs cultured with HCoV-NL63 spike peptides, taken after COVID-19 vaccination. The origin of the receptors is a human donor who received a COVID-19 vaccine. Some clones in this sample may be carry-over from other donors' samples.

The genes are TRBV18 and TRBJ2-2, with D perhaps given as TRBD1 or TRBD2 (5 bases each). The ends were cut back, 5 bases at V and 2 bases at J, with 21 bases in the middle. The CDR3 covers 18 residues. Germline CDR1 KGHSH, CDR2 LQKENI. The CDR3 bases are TGTGCCAGCTCATCGGTCGGCGTGGGGGTTCTAAACACCGGGGAGCTGTTTTTT. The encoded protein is CASSSVGVGVLNTGELFF.

The DNA of the CDR3 is TGTGCCACCAGTGATTTGTGGGGCCTTTTTTCCTACGAGCAGTACGTC. Its translation: CATSDLWGLFSYEQYV. This chain connects TRBV24-1 to TRBJ2-7; TRBD1 is a possible D gene (5 bases). V gave up 0 bases and J gave up 1 base, with 12 bases separating them. Germline V CDR1 and CDR2: KGHDR, SFDVKD. The CDR3 covers 16 residues.

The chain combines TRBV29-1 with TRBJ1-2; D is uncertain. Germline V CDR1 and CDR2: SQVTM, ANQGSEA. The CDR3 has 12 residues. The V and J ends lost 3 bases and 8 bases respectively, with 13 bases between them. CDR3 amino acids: CSVDYLVGGYTF. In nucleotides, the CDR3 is TGCAGCGTTGACTATCTAGTTGGAGGCTACACCTTC.

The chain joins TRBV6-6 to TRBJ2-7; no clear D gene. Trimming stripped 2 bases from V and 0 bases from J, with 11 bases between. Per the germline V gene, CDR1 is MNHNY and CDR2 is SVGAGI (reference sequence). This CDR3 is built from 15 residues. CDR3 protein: CASSYAASHSYEQYV. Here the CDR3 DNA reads TGTGCCAGCAGTTACGCGGCTAGTCACTCCTACGAGCAGTACGTC.

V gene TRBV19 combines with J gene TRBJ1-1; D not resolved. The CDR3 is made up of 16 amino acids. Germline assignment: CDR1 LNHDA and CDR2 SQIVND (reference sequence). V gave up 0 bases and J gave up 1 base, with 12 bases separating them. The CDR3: CASSIDHRNQNTEAFF. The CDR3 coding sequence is TGTGCCAGTAGTATAGATCATCGGAACCAGAACACTGAAGCTTTCTTT.

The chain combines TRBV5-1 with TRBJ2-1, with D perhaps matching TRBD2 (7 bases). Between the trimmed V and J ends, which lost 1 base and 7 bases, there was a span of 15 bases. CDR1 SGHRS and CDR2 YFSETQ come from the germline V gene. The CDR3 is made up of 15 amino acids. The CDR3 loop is CASSLRWGRENEQFF. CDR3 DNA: TGCGCCAGCAGCTTGAGGTGGGGGCGGGAGAATGAGCAGTTCTTC.

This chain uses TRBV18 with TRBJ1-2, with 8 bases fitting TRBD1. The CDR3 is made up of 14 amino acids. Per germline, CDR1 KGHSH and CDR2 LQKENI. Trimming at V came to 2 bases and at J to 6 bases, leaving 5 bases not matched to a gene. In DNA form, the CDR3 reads TGTGCCAGCTCACCATTGACAGGGGTCCATGGCTACACCTTC. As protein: CASSPLTGVHGYTF.